Sequencing of this TCR beta chain was carried out in a study of PD-1 blockade in classical Hodgkin lymphoma. CDR1 is LNHDA, CDR2 SQIVND, per germline (reference sequence). V lost 6 bases, J lost 2 bases, and 11 bases lay in between. This CDR3 spans 14 amino acids. The sample's time point: cycle 4 day 1 (C4D1), after less than seven weeks of nivolumab. After autologous stem cell transplantation all patients relapsed, and prior brentuximab vedotin exposure differed between cohorts. Clones were read by immunoSEQ multiplex PCR, and TCRdb kept only the in-frame ones, dropping some. The sample records around 50,000 clones, about 75% being singletons.

This chain joins TRBV19 and TRBJ1-3; tentatively, D is TRBD1 (5 bases). The input for sequencing was peripheral blood mononuclear cells (PBMCs), taken before the fourth cycle of nivolumab. This TCR came from a human donor with classical Hodgkin lymphoma. DNA of the CDR3: TGTGCCAGTAGGGGCAGGGAACCTGGAAACACCATATATTTT. Amino acids: CASRGREPGNTIYF.